Presented here are 3 T cell receptor beta chains from one specimen sequenced in a study. In TCRdb, the 5' RACE reads were re-called with MiXCR into one record per CDR3 protein. The sample has approximately 60,000 distinct CDR3 sequences, about 26% seen once. Cells sorted as Tregs were CD4+, CD25+ and CD127-/low. Sample: tumor-infiltrating Tregs sorted from the breast tumor. The receptors stem from a female donor with breast cancer.

This clonotype was detected ten times or more. The chain links TRBV7-9 to TRBJ2-7, with TRBD2 identical over 11 bases. CDR3 length equals 17 residues. Germline V gene data show CDR1 as SEHNR and CDR2 as FQNEAQ (reference sequence). Unmatched junction bases numbered 11, after V lost 2 bases and J lost 5 bases. CDR3 residues: CASSLRRTSGSANEQYF. The CDR3 nucleotides read TGTGCCAGCAGCTTACGTCGAACTAGCGGGAGTGCGAACGAGCAGTACTTC.

Ten or more counts support this clonotype. The chain employs TRBV5-1 and TRBJ1-2, with D perhaps matching TRBD1 (5 bases). Looked up from germline, CDR1 is SGHRS and CDR2 is YFSETQ. The CDR3 loop spans 14 amino acids. Trimming stripped 1 base from V and 1 base from J, with 8 bases between. DNA of the CDR3: TGCGCCAGCAGCTTGTACGGGGGTAACTATGGCTACACCTTC. It encodes CASSLYGGNYGYTF. Full variable domain (rest looked up from reference TRBV5-1 and TRBJ1-2): KAGVTQTPRYLIKTRGQQVTLSCSPISGHRSVSWYQQTPGQGLQFLFEYFSETQRNKGNFPGRFSGRQFSNSRSEMNVSTLELGDSALYLCASSLYGGNYGYTFGSGTRLTVV.

The chain carries TRBV20-1 and TRBJ1-1; the match to TRBD1 covers 12 bases. V gave up 3 bases and J gave up 3 bases; unmatched junction bases: 8. This CDR3 is built from 16 residues. Germline-derived CDR1 and CDR2 are DFQATT and SNEGSKA (reference sequence). CDR3 amino acids: CSASGTGGAADTEAFF. CDR3 DNA: TGCAGTGCTAGTGGGACAGGGGGCGCCGCGGACACTGAAGCTTTCTTT.